The 7 T cell receptor beta chains presented below share a single source sample, sequenced in a study of long-term antiretroviral therapy in people with HIV. Samples were assayed with immunoSEQ v3.0 at survey level. Generated by immunoSEQ multiplex PCR, the TCRdb table keeps only in-frame clones and is missing some. The table has around 33,000 clones, approximately 85% seen once. This material consisted of unsorted PBMCs, taken 0.3 years after starting antiretroviral therapy. The receptors derive from a man aged 18 to 29 with HIV.

In its sample, this clone is medium-sized. The chain employs TRBV4-3 and TRBJ2-2; a weak D match, TRBD1 (5 bases). V lost 1 base to trimming and J lost 2 bases, with 17 bases between them. Germline V gene data show CDR1 as LGHNA and CDR2 as YSLEER. CDR3 length equals 18 residues. The CDR3 loop reads CASSQVIGAELNTGELFF. In DNA, the CDR3 is TGCGCCAGCAGCCAAGTTATTGGGGCAGAACTAAACACCGGGGAGCTGTTTTTT.

The chain carries TRBV9 and TRBJ2-7; 8 bases are a match to TRBD1. J was trimmed by 6 bases and V by 3 bases; bases with no gene match: 5. This CDR3 spans 13 amino acids. Germline loops: CDR1 SGDLS, CDR2 YYNGEE. CDR3 DNA sequence: TGTGCCAGCAGCGCCCGACAGGGGACCGAGCAGTACTTC. Translating gives CASSARQGTEQYF.

The chain combines TRBV9 with TRBJ2-3; 8 bases line up with TRBD1. V shed 4 bases and J 5 bases; nucleotides not matched to a gene: 12. Per the germline V gene, CDR1 is SGDLS and CDR2 is YYNGEE. The CDR3 spans 16 residues. CDR3 residues: CASSHAADRAIDTQYF. The CDR3 DNA sequence: TGTGCCAGCAGCCACGCAGCGGACAGGGCGATAGATACGCAGTATTTT.

This chain connects TRBV28 to TRBJ2-7, with 7 bases identical to TRBD1. CDR3 length equals 13 residues. V shed 5 bases and J 2 bases; nucleotides not matched to a gene: 3. The germline V gene encodes CDR1 MDHEN and CDR2 SYDVKM. CDR3 amino acids: CASSRTGPYEQYF. In DNA form, the CDR3 reads TGTGCCAGCAGTCGGACAGGACCCTACGAGCAGTACTTC.

This clone was recorded a few times. The V call is TRBV5-1, the J call TRBJ2-7; 9 nucleotides align to TRBD1. Germline loops: CDR1 SGHRS, CDR2 YFSETQ. V lost 10 bases and J lost 5; bases outside the gene matches: 4. The CDR3 length is 11 residues. CDR3 bases: TGCGCCTCTCGGACAGGGGACGAGCAGTACTTC. It encodes CASRTGDEQYF.

The J gene is TRBJ2-3, the V gene TRBV6-6; possible D gene TRBD1, 6 bases. The CDR3 is 14 amino acids. Germline V gene sequence: CDR1 MNHNY, CDR2 SVGAGI (reference sequence). The ends were cut back, 4 bases at V and 2 bases at J, with 10 bases in the middle. The CDR3 loop reads CASSLGTSTDTQYF. The CDR3 nucleotides read TGTGCCAGCAGTTTGGGGACATCCACAGATACGCAGTATTTT.

The J gene is TRBJ2-6, the V gene TRBV4-3; 10 nucleotides align to TRBD1. Trimming cost V 0 bases and J 1 base; bases outside gene matches: 6. Germline loops: CDR1 LGHNA, CDR2 YSLEER. The CDR3 has 19 residues. CDR3 DNA sequence: TGCGCCAGCAGCCAAGATCCGGGACAGGGGAATTCTGGGGCCAACGTCCTGACTTTC. Amino acids: CASSQDPGQGNSGANVLTF.